This T cell receptor beta chain was found in a study of cytomegalovirus exposure and HLA in healthy donors. In the PCR, 60 Vbeta and 13 Jbeta primers were used. The method was immunoSEQ multiplex PCR; TCRdb's version includes in-frame clones alone and lacks a portion of them. The table records 150,000 to 200,000 clones, around 78% of them present only once. In its sample, this clone was seen once. V was cut by 2 bases and J by 10 bases, with 8 bases left in between. This CDR3 has 12 residues. Per germline, CDR1 MDHEN and CDR2 SYDVKM. The material sequenced was PBMCs. The source of this sequence is a man aged 30 to 39 in good health and CMV-seronegative. The chain is built from TRBV28 and TRBJ1-4; no reliable D call. CDR3 loop: CASSLGPGKLFF. In nucleotides, the CDR3 is TGTGCCAGCAGTTTAGGCCCTGGAAAACTGTTTTTT.